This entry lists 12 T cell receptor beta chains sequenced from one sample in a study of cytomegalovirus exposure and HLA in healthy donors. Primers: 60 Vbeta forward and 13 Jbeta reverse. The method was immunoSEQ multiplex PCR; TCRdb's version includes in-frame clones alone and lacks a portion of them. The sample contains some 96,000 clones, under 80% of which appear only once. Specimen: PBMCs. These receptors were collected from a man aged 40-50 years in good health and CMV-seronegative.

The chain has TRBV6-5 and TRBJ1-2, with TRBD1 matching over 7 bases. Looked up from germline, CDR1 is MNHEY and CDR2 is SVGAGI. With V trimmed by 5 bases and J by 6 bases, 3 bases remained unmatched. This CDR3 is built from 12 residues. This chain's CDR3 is CASSGGTDGYTF. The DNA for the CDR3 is TGTGCCAGCAGTGGAGGGACAGATGGCTACACCTTC.

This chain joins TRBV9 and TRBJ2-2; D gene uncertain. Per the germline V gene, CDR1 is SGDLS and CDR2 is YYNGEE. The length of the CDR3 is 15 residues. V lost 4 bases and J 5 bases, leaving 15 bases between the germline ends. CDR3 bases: TGTGCCAGCAGCCCACGACACCCACAAACCGGGGAGCTGTTTTTT. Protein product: CASSPRHPQTGELFF.

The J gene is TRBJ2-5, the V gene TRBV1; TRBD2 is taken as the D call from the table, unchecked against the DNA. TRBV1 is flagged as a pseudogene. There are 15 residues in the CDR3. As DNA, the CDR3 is TGCACCAGCAGCCAACGACTAGCGGGGTTCGCTACCCAGTACTTC. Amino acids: CTSSQRLAGFATQYF.

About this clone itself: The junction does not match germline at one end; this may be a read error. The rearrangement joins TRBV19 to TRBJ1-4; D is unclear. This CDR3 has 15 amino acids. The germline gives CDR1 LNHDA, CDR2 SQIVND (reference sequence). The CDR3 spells CGSSLNPATNEKLFF. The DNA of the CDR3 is TGCGGGTCCTCCTTAAACCCCGCAACTAATGAAAAACTGTTTTTT. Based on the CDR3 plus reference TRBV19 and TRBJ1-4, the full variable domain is DGGITQSPKYLFRKEGQNVTLSCEQNLNHDAMYWYRQDPGQGLRLIYYSQIVNDFQKGDIAEGYSVSREKKESFPLTVTSAQKNPTAFYLCGSSLNPATNEKLFFGSGTQLSVL.

CDR3 nucleotides: TGTGCCAGCAGCTTTTCGAGCCAGCCCCAGCATTTT. This encodes CASSFSSQPQHF. The rearrangement uses TRBV7-2 and TRBJ1-5; D uncertain. This CDR3 contains 12 residues. V was clipped by 3 bases and J by 7 bases, with 7 bases between them. Germline lookup yields CDR1 SGHTA and CDR2 FQGNSA.

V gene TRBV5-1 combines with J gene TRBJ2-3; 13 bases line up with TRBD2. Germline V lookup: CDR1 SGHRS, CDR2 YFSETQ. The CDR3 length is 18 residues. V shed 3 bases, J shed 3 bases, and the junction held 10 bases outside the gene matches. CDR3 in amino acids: CASSSDGLAGAPTDTQYF. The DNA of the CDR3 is TGCGCCAGCAGCTCCGACGGACTAGCGGGGGCCCCTACAGATACGCAGTATTTT.

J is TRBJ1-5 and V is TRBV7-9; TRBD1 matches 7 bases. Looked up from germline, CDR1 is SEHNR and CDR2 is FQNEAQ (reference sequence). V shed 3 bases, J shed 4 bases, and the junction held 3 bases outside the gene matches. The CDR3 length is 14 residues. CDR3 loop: CASSFGTDNQPQHF. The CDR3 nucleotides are TGTGCCAGCAGCTTCGGGACAGATAATCAGCCCCAGCATTTT.

For the CDR3, the DNA is TGCGCCAGCAGCCAAAAGGGGTACTTGAACGAGCAGTACTTC. It yields the protein CASSQKGYLNEQYF. This chain connects TRBV4-3 to TRBJ2-7, with D possibly matching TRBD1 (5 bases). Germline loops: CDR1 LGHNA, CDR2 YSLEER. The CDR3 length is 14 residues. V lost 2 bases to trimming and J lost 5 bases, with 13 bases between them.

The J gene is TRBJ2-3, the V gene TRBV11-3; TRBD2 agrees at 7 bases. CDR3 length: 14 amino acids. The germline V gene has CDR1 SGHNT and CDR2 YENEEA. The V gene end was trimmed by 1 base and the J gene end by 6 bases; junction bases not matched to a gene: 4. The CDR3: CASSLGLAYDTQYF. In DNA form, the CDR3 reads TGTGCCAGCAGCTTAGGACTAGCATACGATACGCAGTATTTT.

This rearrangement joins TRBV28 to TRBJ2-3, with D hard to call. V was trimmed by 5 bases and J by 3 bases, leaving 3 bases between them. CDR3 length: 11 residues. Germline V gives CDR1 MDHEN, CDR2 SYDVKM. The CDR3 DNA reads TGTGCCAGCAGTACAACAGATACGCAGTATTTT. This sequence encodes CASSTTDTQYF.

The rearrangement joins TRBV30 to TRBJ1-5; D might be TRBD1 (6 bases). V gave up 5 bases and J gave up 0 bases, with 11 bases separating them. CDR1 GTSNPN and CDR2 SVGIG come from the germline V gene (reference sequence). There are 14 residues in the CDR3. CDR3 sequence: CAWQRGASNQPQHF. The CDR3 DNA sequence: TGTGCCTGGCAGCGGGGGGCTAGCAATCAGCCCCAGCATTTT.

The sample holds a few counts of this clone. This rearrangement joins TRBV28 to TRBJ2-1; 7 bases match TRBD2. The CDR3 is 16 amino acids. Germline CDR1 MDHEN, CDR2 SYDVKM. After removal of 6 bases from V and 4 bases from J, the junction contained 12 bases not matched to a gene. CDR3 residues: CASRVPLAVLYNEQFF. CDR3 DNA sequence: TGTGCCAGCAGGGTCCCTCTAGCGGTTCTTTACAATGAGCAGTTCTTC. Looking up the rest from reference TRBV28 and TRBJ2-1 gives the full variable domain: DVKVTQSSRYLVKRTGEKVFLECVQDMDHENMFWYRQDPGLGLRLIYFSYDVKMKEKGDIPEGYSVSREKKERFSLILESASTNQTSMYLCASRVPLAVLYNEQFFGPGTRLTVL.